This TCR beta chain was sequenced during a study of blood T cell repertoires in COVID-19. This clone was counted a single time. This table comes from immunoSEQ multiplex PCR, and its TCRdb copy is limited to in-frame clones, with some not included. Among about 180,000 clones listed, around 85% were seen once. The V end was cut by 0 bases, the J end by 8 bases, with 17 bases between. Germline V lookup: CDR1 MNHEY, CDR2 SVGAGI. The CDR3 extends over 16 amino acids. This sequence was found in a person aged 65 to 79 with COVID-19, enrolled during active disease. The V gene is TRBV6-5, the J gene TRBJ2-1; a weak D match, TRBD1 (5 bases). The sequenced sample consisted of peripheral blood. In DNA, the CDR3 is TGTGCCAGCAGTTACTCGGGCAGGGTGGGGCGTGATGAGCAGTTCTTC. Residues: CASSYSGRVGRDEQFF.